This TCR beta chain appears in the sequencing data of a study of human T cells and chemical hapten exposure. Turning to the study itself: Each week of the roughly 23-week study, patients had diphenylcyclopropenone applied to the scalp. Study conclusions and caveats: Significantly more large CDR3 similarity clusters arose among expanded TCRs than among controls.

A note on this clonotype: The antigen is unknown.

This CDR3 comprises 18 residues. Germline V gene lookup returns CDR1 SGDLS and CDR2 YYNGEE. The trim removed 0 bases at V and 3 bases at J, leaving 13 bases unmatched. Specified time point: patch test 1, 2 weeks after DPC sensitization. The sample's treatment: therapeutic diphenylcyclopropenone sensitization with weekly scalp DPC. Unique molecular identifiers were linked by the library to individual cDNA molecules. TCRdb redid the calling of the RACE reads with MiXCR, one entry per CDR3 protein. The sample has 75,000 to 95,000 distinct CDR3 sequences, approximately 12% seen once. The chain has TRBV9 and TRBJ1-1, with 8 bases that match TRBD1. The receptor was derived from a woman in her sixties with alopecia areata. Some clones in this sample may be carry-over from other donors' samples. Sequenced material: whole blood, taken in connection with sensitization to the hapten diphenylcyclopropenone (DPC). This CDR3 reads CASSVVTGALLADTEAFF. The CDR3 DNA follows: TGTGCCAGCAGCGTAGTGACAGGGGCTCTCTTGGCGGACACTGAAGCTTTCTTT.